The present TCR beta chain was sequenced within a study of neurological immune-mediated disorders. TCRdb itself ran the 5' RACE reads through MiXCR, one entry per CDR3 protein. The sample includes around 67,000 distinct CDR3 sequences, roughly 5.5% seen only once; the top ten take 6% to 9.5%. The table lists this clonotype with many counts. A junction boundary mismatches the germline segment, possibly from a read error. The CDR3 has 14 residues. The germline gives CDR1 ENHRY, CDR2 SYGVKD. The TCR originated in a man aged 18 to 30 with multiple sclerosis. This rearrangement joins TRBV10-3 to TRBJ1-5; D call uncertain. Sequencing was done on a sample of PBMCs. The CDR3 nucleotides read TGTGCCACGTCGGGAGGTCACAGCAATCAGCCCCAGAATTTT. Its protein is CATSGGHSNQPQNF.